These T cell receptor beta chains were read from a single sample in a study of T cells in Graves' hyperthyroidism and ophthalmopathy. TCRdb fed the multiplex PCR reads into MiXCR, producing one record per CDR3 protein. The top ten hold about 60% of the sample, which has over 250,000 distinct CDR3 sequences, over 20% seen once. Sequencing was performed on blood. These TCRs come from a man aged 30 to 39 with Graves' ophthalmopathy. CDR3s include the opening cysteine and the closing phenylalanine or tryptophan. The D gene is left open where the match is weak. Clone size is stated in some rows and not others, as once, few, many or a class when expanded.

>few|TRBV29-1|TRBJ2-2|-
TGCAGCGCATCGACAGACACCGGGGAGCTGTTTTTT
CSASTDTGELFF
>-|TRBV2|TRBJ2-4|-
TGTGCCAGCAGTGAAATGGATTTAGCCAAAAACATTCAGTACTTC
CASSEMDLAKNIQYF
>few|TRBV6-1|TRBJ2-1|-
TGTGCCAGCAGTTACAGGGCTTACAATGAGCAGTTCTTC
CASSYRAYNEQFF
>once|TRBV6-1|TRBJ2-7|TRBD1
TGTGCCAGCAGGGATTCAGGGGGCATCAAATCCTACGAGCAGTACTTC
CASRDSGGIKSYEQYF
>many|TRBV7-8|TRBJ2-7|TRBD2
TGTGCCAGCAGCTTAGCCCCGACTAGCGGTGCTCCCGCCGAGCAGTACTTC
CASSLAPTSGAPAEQYF
>-|TRBV20-1|TRBJ2-3|TRBD2
TGCAGTGCTAGAGATCGGGCGGGAGTATCAGATACGCAGTATTTT
CSARDRAGVSDTQYF
>few|TRBV28|TRBJ1-3|-
TGTGCCAGCAGTGTGGCAGGTTATACTGGAAACACCATATATTTT
CASSVAGYTGNTIYF
>-|TRBV20-1|TRBJ2-1|TRBD2
TGCAGTGCTGCGGGACTAGCTGAAAATGAGCAGTTCTTC
CSAAGLAENEQFF
>many|TRBV2|TRBJ1-3|-
TGTGCCAGCAGTGAAGGGACCGACTCTGGAAACACCATATATTTT
CASSEGTDSGNTIYF
>few|TRBV5-5|TRBJ2-7|TRBD1
TGTGCCAGCAGCTCCGCACCGACAGGGTCCAGGAACGAGCAGTACTTC
CASSSAPTGSRNEQYF
>many|TRBV20-1|TRBJ1-2|TRBD1
TGCAGTGCTAGTACAGGGGCGAACTATGGCTACACCTTC
CSASTGANYGYTF
>-|TRBV7-9|TRBJ1-4|TRBD1
TGTGCCAGCAGCAGAAGGGGGCGTATGTTTTTT
CASSRRGRMFF
>few|TRBV29-1|TRBJ1-5|-
TGCAGCGTGAATACAGGGACCAGCAATCAGCCCCAGCATTTT
CSVNTGTSNQPQHF
>-|TRBV11-2|TRBJ2-7|-
TGTGCCAGCAGCTTAGATAGGGGGAGCGGTTACGAGCAGTACTTC
CASSLDRGSGYEQYF
>few|TRBV11-2|TRBJ2-6|-
TGTGCCAGCGCCCAATCGAACTCTGGGGCCAACGTCCTGACTTTC
CASAQSNSGANVLTF
>-|TRBV3-1|TRBJ2-5|TRBD1
TGTGCCAGCAGCGGGGACAGTCAAGAGACCCAGTACTTC
CASSGDSQETQYF
>few|TRBV30|TRBJ1-1|TRBD1
TGTGCCTGGCGACAGGGGGCAAGTACTGAAGCTTTCTTT
CAWRQGASTEAFF
>few|TRBV20-1|TRBJ1-2|-
TGCAGTGCCGGGCGGGGATGGGCCTATGGCTACACCTTC
CSAGRGWAYGYTF
>-|TRBV19|TRBJ2-3|TRBD2
TGTGCCAGTAGTCGACTAGCGGGCACAGATACGCAGTATTTT
CASSRLAGTDTQYF
>-|TRBV5-1|TRBJ2-6|TRBD2
TGCGCCAGCAGCTTGGTCCTAGCGGGAGTCGCTGGGGCCAACGTCCTGACTTTC
CASSLVLAGVAGANVLTF
>few|TRBV27|TRBJ1-1|-
TGTGCCAGCAGTTTTTTAGGGTCTGAAGCTTTCTTT
CASSFLGSEAFF
>few|TRBV27|TRBJ2-1|TRBD1
TGTGCCAGCAGTACGGACAGGGAGACATACAATGAGCAGTTCTTC
CASSTDRETYNEQFF
>many|TRBV30|TRBJ2-5|TRBD2
TGTGCCTGGAGTGTCGCTAGCGGGAGACAGACCCAGTACTTC
CAWSVASGRQTQYF
>-|TRBV28|TRBJ1-5|-
TGTGCCAGCAGTTTAAACGACTTTAGCCAGCCCCAGCATTTT
CASSLNDFSQPQHF
>-|TRBV24-1|TRBJ2-1|TRBD2
TGTGCCACGCGACCTTCTAGCGGGATTTCCTACAATGAGCAGTTCTTC
CATRPSSGISYNEQFF
>-|TRBV11-3|TRBJ1-2|TRBD1
TGTGCCAGCAGCAAAAGGACAGGGGGCAACTATGGCTACACCTTC
CASSKRTGGNYGYTF
>few|TRBV18|TRBJ2-1|-
TGTGCCAGCTCACCACCTGCCCTAGCGAGTTACAATGAGCAGTTCTTC
CASSPPALASYNEQFF
>-|TRBV6-2/TRBV6-3|TRBJ1-1|-
TGTGCCAGCAGTTACGGGGGCACGAACACTGAAGCTTTCTTT
CASSYGGTNTEAFF
>few|TRBV6-6|TRBJ2-5|-
TGTGCCAGCAGTTTCGGGACCCAGGGGACCCAGTACTTC
CASSFGTQGTQYF
>-|TRBV29-1|TRBJ2-2|TRBD2
TGCAGCGTTGTGGGGGGGAGGAACACCGGGGAGCTGTTTTTT
CSVVGGRNTGELFF
>-|TRBV4-2|TRBJ2-5|TRBD2
TGTGCCAGCAGCCAAGGCACCGGGACTAGCTCCGAATGGGAGACCCAGTACTTC
CASSQGTGTSSEWETQYF
>few|TRBV7-3|TRBJ2-1|TRBD2
TGTGCCAGCAGCTTAGGCGGCGGGAGGGCCTTTAATGAGCAGTTCTTC
CASSLGGGRAFNEQFF
>many|TRBV28|TRBJ2-7|TRBD2
TGTGCCAGCAGGCCTAGACTAGCGGGAGCCTACGAGCAGTACTTC
CASRPRLAGAYEQYF
>-|TRBV9|TRBJ2-1|TRBD2
TGCGCCAGCAGTGGACGGGGGGGTACCTACAATGAGCAGTTCTTC
CASSGRGGTYNEQFF
>-|TRBV20-1|TRBJ2-2|TRBD2
TGCAGTGCTAGGACTAGCGGGAGCACCGGGGAGCTGTTTTTT
CSARTSGSTGELFF
>-|TRBV7-2|TRBJ2-1|TRBD2
TGTGCCAGCAGCCCCGGGACTACGAACAATGAGCAGTTCTTC
CASSPGTTNNEQFF
>-|TRBV7-2|TRBJ2-5|-
TGTGCCAGCAGCTTTCCTGGAACAGGGAAGTACTTC
CASSFPGTGKYF
>many|TRBV11-3|TRBJ2-7|TRBD2
TGTGCCAGCAGCTTAGCCCAAATAGCGGGAGGTCCCTACGAGCAGTACTTC
CASSLAQIAGGPYEQYF
>-|TRBV5-5|TRBJ2-5|-
TGTGCCAGCAGCCCGACATTGACCCAGTACTTC
CASSPTLTQYF
>few|TRBV6-1|TRBJ2-7|TRBD1
TGTGCCAGCAGTGCCACAGGGGACGAGCAGTACTTC
CASSATGDEQYF
>-|TRBV6-1|TRBJ2-2|TRBD2
TGTGCCAGCAGTTCCCCAAGACTAGCGGTGAACACCGGGGAGCTGTTTTTT
CASSSPRLAVNTGELFF